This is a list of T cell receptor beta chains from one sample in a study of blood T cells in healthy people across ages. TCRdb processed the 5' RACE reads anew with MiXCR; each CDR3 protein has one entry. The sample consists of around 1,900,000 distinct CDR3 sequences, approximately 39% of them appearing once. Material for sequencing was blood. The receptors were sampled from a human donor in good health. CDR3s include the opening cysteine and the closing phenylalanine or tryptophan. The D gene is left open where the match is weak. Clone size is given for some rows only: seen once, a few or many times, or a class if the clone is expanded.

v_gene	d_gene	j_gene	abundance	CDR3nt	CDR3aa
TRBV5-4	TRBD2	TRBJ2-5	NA	TGTGCCAGCAGCTTCCAACTAGCGGTGGGAGAGACCCAGTACTTC	CASSFQLAVGETQYF
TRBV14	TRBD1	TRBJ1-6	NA	TGTGCCAGCAGCCAAGTGCGGACAGGGAACTCACCCCTCCACTTT	CASSQVRTGNSPLHF
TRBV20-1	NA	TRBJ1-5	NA	TGCAGTGCTTCCAGCAGGGTCGGAAGCAATCAGCCCCAGCATTTT	CSASSRVGSNQPQHF
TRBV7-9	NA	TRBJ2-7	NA	TGTGCCAGCAGCTCAGCTACAGGGATGCCACCAACCTACGAGCAGTACTTC	CASSSATGMPPTYEQYF
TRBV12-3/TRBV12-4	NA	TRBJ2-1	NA	TGTGCCAGCAACCTGGCGGGAGAGCAGTTCTTC	CASNLAGEQFF
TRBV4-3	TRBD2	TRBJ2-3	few	TGCGCCAGCAGCCAAGATTTCGCTAGCGGGGGCACAGATACGCAGTATTTT	CASSQDFASGGTDTQYF
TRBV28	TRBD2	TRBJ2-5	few	TGTGCCAGCAGTTTATGGGGGAAGCGGGGAGAGACCCAGTACTTC	CASSLWGKRGETQYF
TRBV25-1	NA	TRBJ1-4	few	TGTGCCAGCAGACGGGACTACCCCCCCGAAAAACTGTTTTTT	CASRRDYPPEKLFF
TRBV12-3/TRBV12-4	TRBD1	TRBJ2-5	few	TGTGCCAGCAGTCTCTCGACAGGGTGTCAGACCCAGTACTTC	CASSLSTGCQTQYF
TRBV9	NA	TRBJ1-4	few	TGTACCAGCAGCGTAGCGGACGGGGCCGAAAAACTGTTTTTT	CTSSVADGAEKLFF
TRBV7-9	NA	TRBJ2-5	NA	TGTGCCAGCAGCCCGACTTCCCTCGGAGCCCAGTACTTC	CASSPTSLGAQYF
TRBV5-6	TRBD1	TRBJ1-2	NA	TGTGCCAGCAGCAGTACCGGGACAGGGCTTATAACTATCGGCTACACCTTC	CASSSTGTGLITIGYTF
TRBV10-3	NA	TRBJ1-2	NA	TGTGCCATCAGTGACGGACAGTCTATCTATGGCTACACCTTC	CAISDGQSIYGYTF
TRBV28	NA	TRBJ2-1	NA	TGTGCCAGCAGCAGAGGACATTCGTACAATGAGCAGTTCTTC	CASSRGHSYNEQFF
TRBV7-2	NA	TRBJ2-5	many	TGTGCCAGCAGCTCTTTCAGGCTAGCCGAGGAGACCCAGTACTTC	CASSSFRLAEETQYF
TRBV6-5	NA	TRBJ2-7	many	TGTGCCAGCAGTTACGAACAGTTCTCCTACGAGCAGTACTTC	CASSYEQFSYEQYF
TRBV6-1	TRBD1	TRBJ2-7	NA	TGTGCCAGCAGTTCGACAGGGGTTAGCGAGCAGTACTTC	CASSSTGVSEQYF
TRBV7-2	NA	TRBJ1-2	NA	TGTGCCAGCAGCTTAGCCGAGTTGAGGGGAAACTATGGCTACACCTTC	CASSLAELRGNYGYTF
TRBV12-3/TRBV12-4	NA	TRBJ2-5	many	TGTGCCAGCAGTTTAGGAACTTTCCCAGAGACCCAGTACTTC	CASSLGTFPETQYF
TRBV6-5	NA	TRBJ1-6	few	TGTGCCAGCAGTTACTTGGGGGCTCAGTCACCCCTCCACTTT	CASSYLGAQSPLHF
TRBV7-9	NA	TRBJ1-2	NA	TGTGCCAGCAGCTCACCTCAGGTTTACTATGGCTACACCTTC	CASSSPQVYYGYTF
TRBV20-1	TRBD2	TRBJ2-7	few	TGCAGTGCCGAGACAACTAGCGGGGTCCTCTCCTACGAGCAGTACTTC	CSAETTSGVLSYEQYF
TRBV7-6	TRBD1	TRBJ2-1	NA	TGTGCCAGCAGCTTAGGACAGGGGCCTGAGCAGTTCTTC	CASSLGQGPEQFF
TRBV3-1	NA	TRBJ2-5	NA	TGTGCCAGCAGCCAAGGTTCTCGGCCCCAGTACTTC	CASSQGSRPQYF
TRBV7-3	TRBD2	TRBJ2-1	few	TGTGCCAGCAGCTTGTCGGGGGGGCCATATGAGCAGTTCTTC	CASSLSGGPYEQFF
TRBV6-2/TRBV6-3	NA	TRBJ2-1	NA	TGTGCCAGCAGTTACACCTACGCTCAAAATGAGCAGTTCTTC	CASSYTYAQNEQFF
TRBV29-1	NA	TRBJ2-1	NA	TGCAGCGTTGGACAAAGCGAGCGGTTCTTC	CSVGQSERFF
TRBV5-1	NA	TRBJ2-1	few	TGCGCCAGCAGCTTGGTGGAGGGGATGTACAATGAGCAGTTCTTC	CASSLVEGMYNEQFF
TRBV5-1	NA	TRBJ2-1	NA	TGCGCCAGCAGCCCGCAGAGCTCAAATGAGCAGTTCTTC	CASSPQSSNEQFF
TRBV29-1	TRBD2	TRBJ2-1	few	TGCAGCGTTGAAGAAGGGAGTGGCGGGGGGGCCATCGATGAGCAGTTCTTC	CSVEEGSGGGAIDEQFF
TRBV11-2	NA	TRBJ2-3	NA	TGTGCCAGCAGCTTAGATAAAACATTGCAGTATTTT	CASSLDKTLQYF
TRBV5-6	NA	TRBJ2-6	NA	TGTGCCAGCACGTCCGGGGCGGTCGGGGCCAACGTCCTGACTTTC	CASTSGAVGANVLTF
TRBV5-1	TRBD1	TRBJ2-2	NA	TGCGCCAGCAGCACCGGACAGGGGAACACCGGGGAGCTGTTTTTT	CASSTGQGNTGELFF
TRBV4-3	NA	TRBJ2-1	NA	TGCGCCAGCAGCCGCTCATCCTCCGGGACATCAGAGACCCAGTTCTTC	CASSRSSSGTSETQFF
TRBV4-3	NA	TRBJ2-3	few	TGCGCCAGCAGCCAGAGGATGCCAGATACGCAGTATTTT	CASSQRMPDTQYF
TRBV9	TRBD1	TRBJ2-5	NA	TGTGCCAGCAGCGTAGATCCGGGACAGCTGTTGGAGCAGTACTTC	CASSVDPGQLLEQYF
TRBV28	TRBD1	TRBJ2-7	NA	TGTGCCAGCAGTACGACAGGGGGTTACTCCTACGAGCAGTACTTC	CASSTTGGYSYEQYF
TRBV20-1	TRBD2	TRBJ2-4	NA	TGCAGTGCTAGTATTAGCGGGGCCCCATCGGAGCAGTACTTC	CSASISGAPSEQYF
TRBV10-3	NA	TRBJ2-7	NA	TGTGCCATCAGTGCCGTGGAGGGGGCACAGTACTTC	CAISAVEGAQYF
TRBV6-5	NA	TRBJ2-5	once	TGTGCCAGCAGTTATTTCGAGGGAGACCCCCAGTACTTC	CASSYFEGDPQYF
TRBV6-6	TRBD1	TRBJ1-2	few	TGTGCCAGCACTGCCACAGGGGATAGAGACTATGGCTACACTTTC	CASTATGDRDYGYTF
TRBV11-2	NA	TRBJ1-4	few	TGTACCAGCAACAACGTAGGAGAAAAACTGTTTTTT	CTSNNVGEKLFF
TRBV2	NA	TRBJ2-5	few	TGTGCCAGCAGCCTACGATGGGACTTCCAAGAGACCCAGTACTTC	CASSLRWDFQETQYF
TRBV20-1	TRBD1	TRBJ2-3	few	TGCAGTGCTAGAGCCGCCCGGGGGACAGGCAGAATCCTCACAGATACGCAGTATTTT	CSARAARGTGRILTDTQYF
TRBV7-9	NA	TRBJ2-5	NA	TGTGCCAGCAGCTTTGTCACAGGGTCAGGAGAGACCCAGTACTTC	CASSFVTGSGETQYF
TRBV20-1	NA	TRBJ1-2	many	TGCAGTGCCCGGGTAACGGGGGACACCTTC	CSARVTGDTF
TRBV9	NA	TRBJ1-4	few	TGTGCCAGCAGCGTAGGGGGAGGACCTAATGAAAAACTGTTTTTT	CASSVGGGPNEKLFF
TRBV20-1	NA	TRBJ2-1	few	TGCAGTGCTAGAGTCTGGAGGAGCTCCTACAATGAGCAGTTCTTC	CSARVWRSSYNEQFF
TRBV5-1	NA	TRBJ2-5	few	TGCGCCAGCAGCTTGGGCTCAGGCCTGGGAGAGACCCAGTACTTC	CASSLGSGLGETQYF
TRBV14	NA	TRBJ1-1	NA	TGTGCCAGCAGCCTGAAAGGCTTTAACACTGAAGCTTTCTTT	CASSLKGFNTEAFF